Following are 25 T cell receptor beta chains from one sample sequenced in a study of radiotherapy plus CTLA-4 blockade in lung cancer. Libraries were prepared by immunoSEQ multiplex PCR; TCRdb keeps only in-frame clonotypes and omits some of them. The table includes 55,000 or so clones, approximately 84% detected once. The sequencing used peripheral blood, collected from a patient treated with radiotherapy plus ipilimumab. The receptors derive from a human donor with non-small cell lung cancer whose response to radiotherapy plus ipilimumab could not be evaluated.

This clone was detected a few times. This chain connects TRBV21-1 to TRBJ2-1; TRBD1 was called by the table and not checked on the DNA. TRBV21-1 is marked as a pseudogene. The CDR3 covers 21 residues. The DNA of the CDR3 is TGTGCCAGCAGCAAAGTCTCTAAGGACAGGGGGAATCTTTTGGCGTACAATGAGCAGTTCTTC. It translates to CASSKVSKDRGNLLAYNEQFF.

In this sample, this clone turned up a few times. The chain joins TRBV7-9 to TRBJ2-7, with a tentative D call TRBD2 (5 bases). Trimming took off 5 bases at V and 0 bases at J, with 14 bases between the two ends. Germline V lookup: CDR1 SEHNR, CDR2 FQNEAQ (reference sequence). CDR3 length equals 15 residues. CDR3 DNA: TGTGCCAGCAGCGCCCGGGATTTAAGCTCCTACGAGCAGTACTTC. It is translated as CASSARDLSSYEQYF.

This clone occurred once. The rearrangement uses TRBV7-2 and TRBJ1-1; maybe TRBD1 (6 bases). Germline V CDR1 and CDR2: SGHTA, FQGNSA. The length of the CDR3 is 15 residues. V was cut by 3 bases and J by 2 bases, with 13 bases left in between. The CDR3 region is CASSFGTGSNTEAFF. DNA for the CDR3: TGTGCCAGCAGCTTCGGAACAGGGTCAAACACTGAAGCTTTCTTT.

This chain connects TRBV6-5 to TRBJ2-3, with D uncertain. The germline CDR1 and CDR2 sequences are MNHEY and SVGAGI. The CDR3 covers 16 residues. Trimming left V 2 bases short and J 1 base short, with 13 bases between. The DNA of the CDR3 is TGTGCCAGCAGTTACACCCTGACTGGAGGCACAGATACGCAGTATTTT. As protein: CASSYTLTGGTDTQYF.

J is TRBJ2-7 and V is TRBV7-2; D is undetermined. Trimming shortened V by 5 bases and J by 1 base, and 12 bases separated the two germline ends. CDR3 length: 14 amino acids. CDR1 is SGHTA, CDR2 FQGNSA, per germline. The CDR3 sequence is CASSRSLSSYEQYF. CDR3 coding DNA: TGTGCCAGCAGCCGGTCCCTTTCGTCCTACGAGCAGTACTTC. Full variable domain (missing parts from reference TRBV7-2 and TRBJ2-7): GAGVSQSPSNKVTEKGKDVELRCDPISGHTALYWYRQSLGQGLEFLIYFQGNSAPDKSGLPSDRFSAERTGGSVSTLTIQRTQQEDSAVYLCASSRSLSSYEQYFGPGTRLTVT.

The rearrangement links TRBV6-1 to TRBJ2-7; 13 bases are shared with TRBD2. Germline V gives CDR1 MNHNS, CDR2 SASEGT. Germline trimming cut 6 bases from V and 7 bases from J; bases unmatched to any gene: 6. CDR3 length equals 14 residues. CDR3 in DNA: TGTGCCAGCAGAGGGACTAGCGGGACTGGGGAGCAGTACTTC. Amino acid sequence: CASRGTSGTGEQYF.

A remark on this clone: The same CDR3 arises from other DNA sequences in this sample as well. J is TRBJ2-1 and V is TRBV5-1; no clear D gene. V lost 0 bases to trimming and J lost 1 base, with 8 bases between them. Germline V gives CDR1 SGHRS, CDR2 YFSETQ. The CDR3 has 15 amino acids. In DNA, the CDR3 is TGCGCCAGCAGCTTGGTGGCAGGTTCCTACAATGAGCAGTTCTTC. It yields the protein CASSLVAGSYNEQFF. Supplemented by reference TRBV5-1 and TRBJ2-1, the full variable domain reads KAGVTQTPRYLIKTRGQQVTLSCSPISGHRSVSWYQQTPGQGLQFLFEYFSETQRNKGNFPGRFSGRQFSNSRSEMNVSTLELGDSALYLCASSLVAGSYNEQFFGPGTRLTVL.

The V and J genes are TRBV7-2 and TRBJ2-3; TRBD2 is a possible D gene (6 bases). This CDR3 comprises 15 residues. Trimming removed 4 bases from V and 5 bases from J, with 16 bases in between. Germline CDR1 is SGHTA and CDR2 is FQGNSA. CDR3 sequence (DNA): TGTGCCAGCAGCTGGAGGAGCGGGCCGGAAGATACGCAGTATTTT. It is translated as CASSWRSGPEDTQYF.

V is TRBV9 and J is TRBJ2-7; 10 bases align to TRBD2. V trimming: 5 bases; J trimming: 8 bases; junction bases outside the gene matches: 7. The CDR3 runs to 13 residues. Germline V CDR1 and CDR2: SGDLS, YYNGEE. This CDR3 is CASSSELAGQQYF. Written as DNA, the CDR3 is TGTGCCAGCAGTTCTGAACTAGCGGGACAGCAGTACTTC.

About this clone itself: The junction differs from germline at one of its ends, possibly a read error. CDR3 in amino acids: CASSTSSGTYNKQFF. CDR3 DNA: TGCGCCAGCAGCACCTCTAGCGGGACCTACAATAAGCAGTTCTTC. This sequence joins TRBV5-1 and TRBJ2-1; TRBD2 agrees at 9 bases. This CDR3 contains 15 residues. The germline V gene has CDR1 SGHRS and CDR2 YFSETQ.

The chain combines TRBV7-8 with TRBJ1-2, with D possibly matching TRBD1 (5 bases). Germline V gene lookup returns CDR1 SGHVS and CDR2 FQNEAQ. The length of the CDR3 is 13 residues. V was clipped by 7 bases and J by 4 bases, with 13 bases between them. CDR3 in amino acids: CASTLGGSYGYTF. CDR3 DNA: TGTGCCAGCACCTTGGGGGGAAGCTATGGCTACACCTTC.

This chain connects TRBV5-4 to TRBJ1-1, with 7 bases aligning to TRBD1. The germline V gene encodes CDR1 SGHNT and CDR2 YYREEE (reference sequence). CDR3 length: 16 amino acids. Trimming took 4 bases from V and 0 from J; bases not matched to a gene: 9. CDR3 nucleotide sequence: TGTGCCAGCAGCCCCCGACAGGGAGGAGTGAACACTGAAGCTTTCTTT. Translated: CASSPRQGGVNTEAFF. Full variable domain (rest looked up from reference TRBV5-4 and TRBJ1-1): ETGVTQSPTHLIKTRGQQVTLRCSSQSGHNTVSWYQQALGQGPQFIFQYYREEENGRGNFPPRFSGLQFPNYSSELNVNALELDDSALYLCASSPRQGGVNTEAFFGQGTRLTVV.

The rearrangement joins TRBV5-8 to TRBJ1-1; no firm D call. CDR3 length: 14 amino acids. The V gene lost 2 bases and the J gene lost 3 bases, with 11 bases spanning the gap. Looked up from germline, CDR1 is SGHTS and CDR2 is YDEGEE. This CDR3 is CASSFGQPYTEAFF. For the CDR3, the DNA is TGTGCCAGCAGCTTTGGGCAGCCGTACACTGAAGCTTTCTTT. Based on the CDR3 plus reference TRBV5-8 and TRBJ1-1, the full variable domain is EAGVTQSPTHLIKTRGQQATLRCSPISGHTSVYWYQQALGLGLQFLLWYDEGEERNRGNFPPRFSGRQFPNYSSELNVNALELEDSALYLCASSFGQPYTEAFFGQGTRLTVV.

V and J are TRBV5-7 and TRBJ1-1; 10 bases match TRBD1. TRBV5-7 has ORF status, its function being uncertain. V gave up 1 base and J gave up 5 bases; unmatched junction bases: 8. The CDR3 spans 16 residues. The CDR3: CASSLKDRGNMTEAFF. CDR3 nucleotides: TGTGCCAGCAGCTTGAAGGACAGGGGGAATATGACTGAAGCTTTCTTT.

This chain uses TRBV18 with TRBJ1-6, with 8 bases matching TRBD1. Losses at the gene ends were 6 bases for V and 5 bases for J; bases not matched to a gene: 9. Per the germline V gene, CDR1 is KGHSH and CDR2 is LQKENI. The CDR3 sequence is 16 residues long. DNA of the CDR3: TGTGCCAGCTCCGTTGGACAGGGCCGTAATAATTCACCCCTCCACTTT. As protein: CASSVGQGRNNSPLHF.

The rearrangement uses TRBV11-2 and TRBJ2-5; D remains unclear. TRBJ2-7 matches the DNA end more closely, so the J call is doubtful. The CDR3 covers 14 residues. Per germline, CDR1 SGHAT and CDR2 FQNNGV. In DNA, the CDR3 is TGTGCCAGCAGCTTAGAGGTCAGCGCCTACGAGCAGTACTTC. Its translation: CASSLEVSAYEQYF.

J is TRBJ2-7 and V is TRBV7-2, with 12 nucleotides matching TRBD2. The CDR3 length is 17 residues. CDR1 and CDR2 from the germline V gene are SGHTA and FQGNSA. V trimming: 4 bases; J trimming: 7 bases; junction bases outside the gene matches: 14. The CDR3 sequence: CASSSLWLAGGPSEQYF. CDR3 DNA: TGTGCCAGCAGCTCTCTGTGGCTAGCGGGGGGGCCTAGTGAGCAGTACTTC.

CDR3 loop: CASSPPRASGTDTQYF. DNA for the CDR3: TGTGCCAGCTCACCACCGAGGGCTAGCGGGACGGATACGCAGTATTTT. The chain has TRBV18 and TRBJ2-3, with 9 bases fitting TRBD2. Trimming at V came to 0 bases and at J to 6 bases, leaving 7 bases not matched to a gene. Germline CDR1 KGHSH, CDR2 LQKENI. The CDR3 is 16 amino acids.

The chain couples TRBV21-1 to TRBJ2-1; the table's D call TRBD2 went unverified against the DNA. TRBV21-1 is reported as a pseudogene. The CDR3 is 18 amino acids. The chain's CDR3 is CASSKRGTSGRALFEQFF. DNA of the CDR3: TGTGCCAGCAGCAAACGGGGGACTAGCGGGAGGGCCCTGTTTGAGCAGTTCTTC.

This rearrangement joins TRBV7-9 to TRBJ1-5; TRBD1 aligns across 7 bases. The CDR3 runs to 15 residues. Per germline, CDR1 SEHNR and CDR2 FQNEAQ (reference sequence). The J segment lost 0 bases and the V segment lost 6 bases, leaving 5 bases of the junction unmatched. The CDR3 DNA reads TGTGCCAGCAGTCCTCAGGGGGGTAGCAATCAGCCCCAGCATTTT. This sequence encodes CASSPQGGSNQPQHF.

This clone has just a few counts. The chain joins TRBV7-2 to TRBJ2-5; TRBD2 aligns across 10 bases. CDR1 is SGHTA and CDR2 is FQGNSA in the germline V gene. The CDR3 spans 17 residues. V was clipped by 1 base and J by 7 bases; unmatched bases: 12. In DNA, the CDR3 is TGTGCCAGCAGCTTAGGGGGTGGTAGCGGGGGGTTCACGACCCAGTACTTC. Translated: CASSLGGGSGGFTTQYF.

J is TRBJ2-3 and V is TRBV19; 12 positions match TRBD2. The CDR3 totals 14 residues. The V gene end was trimmed by 7 bases and the J gene end by 5 bases; junction bases not matched to a gene: 4. The germline V gene encodes CDR1 LNHDA and CDR2 SQIVND (reference sequence). The CDR3: CASTPLAGGDTQYF. CDR3 sequence (DNA): TGTGCCAGTACTCCACTAGCGGGAGGAGATACGCAGTATTTT.

The count of this clone is one. This sequence joins TRBV7-2 and TRBJ2-5, with 7 bases that match TRBD2. J lost 5 bases, V lost 0 bases, and 6 bases had no gene match. Germline V gene sequence: CDR1 SGHTA, CDR2 FQGNSA. This CDR3 contains 15 residues. DNA for the CDR3: TGTGCCAGCAGCTTAGCGGTGGGAGGGCGCGAGACCCAGTACTTC. Its translation is CASSLAVGGRETQYF.

This clone was observed a handful of times. CDR3 region: CASSYGQGSYGYTF. The DNA for the CDR3 is TGTGCCAGCAGTTACGGACAGGGGAGCTATGGCTACACCTTC. The V gene is TRBV6-5, the J gene TRBJ1-2; 9 nucleotides agree with TRBD1. Germline values: CDR1 MNHEY, CDR2 SVGAGI. The CDR3 has 14 amino acids. J was trimmed by 4 bases and V by 2 bases; bases with no gene match: 2.

V and J are TRBV14 and TRBJ2-2; D not resolved. The CDR3 totals 18 residues. Looked up from germline, CDR1 is SGHDN and CDR2 is FVKESK. The germline V and J ends were trimmed by 2 bases and 0 bases, with 16 bases remaining between them. The CDR3: CASSQPLGRSTNTGELFF. The DNA of the CDR3 is TGTGCCAGCAGCCAACCTCTTGGAAGGAGCACGAACACCGGGGAGCTGTTTTTT.